Each of the 7 T cell receptor beta chains below was sequenced from the same sample in a study of OX40 agonist ivuxolimab in advanced cancers. The method was immunoSEQ multiplex PCR; TCRdb's version includes in-frame clones alone and lacks a portion of them. The sample has some 77,000 clones, 75% to 90% seen once. Sample: CD4+ or CD8+ T cells sorted from blood, taken in a trial of the OX40 agonist ivuxolimab. The origin of the receptors is an adult with an advanced solid tumor such as melanoma, head and neck, liver or kidney cancer.

V and J are TRBV30 and TRBJ1-4; 7 bases map to TRBD1. In germline, CDR1 is GTSNPN, CDR2 SVGIG (reference sequence). Trimming removed 3 bases from V and 7 bases from J; junction bases left unmatched: 11. The CDR3 loop spans 15 amino acids. As DNA, the CDR3 is TGTGCCTGGAGCCCCGATAGGGGGCCGGGTGAAAAACTGTTTTTT. It specifies CAWSPDRGPGEKLFF.

In its sample, this clone was seen a few times. The chain combines TRBV7-3 with TRBJ2-3, with unresolved D. CDR3 size: 13 residues. V was clipped by 4 bases and J by 3 bases, with 8 bases between them. The V gene's germline CDR1 is SGHTA and CDR2 FQGTGA. The CDR3 here is CASSSYPTDTQYF. The CDR3 DNA sequence: TGTGCCAGCAGCTCATACCCAACAGATACGCAGTATTTT.

J is TRBJ1-5 and V is TRBV28; D is perhaps TRBD1 (5 bases). The CDR3 loop spans 15 amino acids. The germline V gene encodes CDR1 MDHEN and CDR2 SYDVKM. The V end was cut by 2 bases, the J end by 4 bases, with 12 bases between. The CDR3 DNA sequence: TGTGCCAGCAGTTTAGCAGGGCAGTTTAATCAGCCCCAGCATTTT. Translation: CASSLAGQFNQPQHF.

The V and J genes are TRBV18 and TRBJ2-5; D is unresolved. The J call may be wrong; the DNA end is better matched by TRBJ2-7. Germline loops: CDR1 KGHSH, CDR2 LQKENI. The CDR3 runs to 16 residues. The CDR3 spells CASSPLPVPSSYEQYF. For the CDR3, the DNA is TGTGCCAGCTCACCACTACCCGTCCCTAGCTCCTACGAGCAGTACTTC.

Of note for this clone: At one of its ends the junction is not consistent with the germline gene, which may arise from a read error. Additional DNA sequences in this sample encode the identical CDR3. The chain employs TRBV18 and TRBJ1-5; D not resolved. This CDR3 contains 16 residues. Germline CDR1 and CDR2: KGHSH and LQKENI. CDR3 region: CASSPLPTGSNQPQHF. The CDR3 DNA follows: TGTGCCAGCTCACCGTTGCCCACCGGTAGCAACCAGCCCCAGCATTTT.

The genes are TRBV6-5 and TRBJ2-1; possible D gene TRBD2, 5 bases. Trimming took 5 bases from V and 9 from J, leaving 11 bases between them. The CDR3 contains 12 residues. CDR1 and CDR2 (germline): MNHEY, SVGAGI. The CDR3 DNA reads as TGTGCCAGCAGTCCCAGACGGGGTGAGCAGTTCTTC. It translates to CASSPRRGEQFF.

Here the CDR3 DNA reads TGTGCCAGCTCACTAGCTTCTTCCTACGAGCAGTACTTC. Protein sequence: CASSLASSYEQYF. The chain couples TRBV18 to TRBJ2-5; no firm D call. The J call may be incorrect, as the DNA end agrees better with TRBJ2-7. This CDR3 comprises 13 residues. Germline V lookup: CDR1 KGHSH, CDR2 LQKENI.